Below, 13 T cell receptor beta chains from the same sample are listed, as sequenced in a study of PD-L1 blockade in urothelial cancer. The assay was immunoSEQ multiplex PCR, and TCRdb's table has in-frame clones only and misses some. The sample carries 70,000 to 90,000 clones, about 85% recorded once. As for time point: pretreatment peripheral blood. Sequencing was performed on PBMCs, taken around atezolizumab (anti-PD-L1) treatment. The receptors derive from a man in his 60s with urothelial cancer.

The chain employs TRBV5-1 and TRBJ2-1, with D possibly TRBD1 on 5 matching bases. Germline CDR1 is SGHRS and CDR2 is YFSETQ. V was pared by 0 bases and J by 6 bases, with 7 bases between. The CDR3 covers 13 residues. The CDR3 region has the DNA TGCGCCAGCAGCTTGGTTGGGGCCAATGAGCAGTTCTTC. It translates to CASSLVGANEQFF. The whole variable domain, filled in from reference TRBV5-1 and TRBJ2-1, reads KAGVTQTPRYLIKTRGQQVTLSCSPISGHRSVSWYQQTPGQGLQFLFEYFSETQRNKGNFPGRFSGRQFSNSRSEMNVSTLELGDSALYLCASSLVGANEQFFGPGTRLTVL.

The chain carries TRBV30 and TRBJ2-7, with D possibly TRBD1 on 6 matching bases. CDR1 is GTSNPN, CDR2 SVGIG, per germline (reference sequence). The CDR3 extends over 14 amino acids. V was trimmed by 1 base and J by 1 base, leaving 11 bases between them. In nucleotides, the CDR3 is TGTGCCTGGAGTGGGTCAACAGGGTCCTACGAGCAGTACTTC. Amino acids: CAWSGSTGSYEQYF. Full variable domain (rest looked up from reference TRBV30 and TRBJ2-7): SQTIHQWPATLVQPVGSPLSLECTVEGTSNPNLYWYRQAAGRGLQLLFYSVGIGQISSEVPQNLSASRPQDRQFILSSKKLLLSDSGFYLCAWSGSTGSYEQYFGPGTRLTVT.

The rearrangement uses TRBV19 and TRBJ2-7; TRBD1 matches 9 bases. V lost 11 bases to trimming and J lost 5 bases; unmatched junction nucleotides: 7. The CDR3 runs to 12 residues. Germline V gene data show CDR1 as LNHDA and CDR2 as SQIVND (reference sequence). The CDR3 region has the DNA TGTGCCCGGGAACAGGGGGCTCACGAGCAGTACTTC. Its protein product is CAREQGAHEQYF.

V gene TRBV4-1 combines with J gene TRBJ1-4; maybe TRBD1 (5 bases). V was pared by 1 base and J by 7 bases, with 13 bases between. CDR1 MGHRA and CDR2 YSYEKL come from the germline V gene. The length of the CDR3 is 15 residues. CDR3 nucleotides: TGCGCCAGCAGCCAAGTCCAGGGCCCCAGTGAAAAACTGTTTTTT. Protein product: CASSQVQGPSEKLFF.

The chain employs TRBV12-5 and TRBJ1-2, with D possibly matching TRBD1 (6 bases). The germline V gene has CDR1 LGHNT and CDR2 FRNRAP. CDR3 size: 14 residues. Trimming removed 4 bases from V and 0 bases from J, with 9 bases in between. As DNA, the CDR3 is TGTGCTAGTGGTTCTGACAGGCCTAACTATGGCTACACCTTC. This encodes CASGSDRPNYGYTF.

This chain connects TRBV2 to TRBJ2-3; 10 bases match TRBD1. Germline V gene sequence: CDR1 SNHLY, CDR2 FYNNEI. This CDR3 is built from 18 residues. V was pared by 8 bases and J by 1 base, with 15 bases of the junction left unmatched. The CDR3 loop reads CASHRDRGRRGGTDTQYF. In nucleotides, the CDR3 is TGTGCCAGCCACCGGGACAGGGGCCGAAGAGGAGGCACAGATACGCAGTATTTT. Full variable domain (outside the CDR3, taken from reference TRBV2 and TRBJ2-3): EPEVTQTPSHQVTQMGQEVILRCVPISNHLYFYWYRQILGQKVEFLVSFYNNEISEKSEIFDDQFSVERPDGSNFTLKIRSTKLEDSAMYFCASHRDRGRRGGTDTQYFGPGTRLTVL.

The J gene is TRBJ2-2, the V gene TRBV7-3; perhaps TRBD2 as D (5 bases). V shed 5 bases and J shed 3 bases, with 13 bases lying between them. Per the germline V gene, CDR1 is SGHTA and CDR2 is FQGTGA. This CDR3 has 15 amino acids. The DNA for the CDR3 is TGTGCCAGCAGCCAAGTCCTAGCCCACACCGGGGAGCTGTTTTTT. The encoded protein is CASSQVLAHTGELFF.

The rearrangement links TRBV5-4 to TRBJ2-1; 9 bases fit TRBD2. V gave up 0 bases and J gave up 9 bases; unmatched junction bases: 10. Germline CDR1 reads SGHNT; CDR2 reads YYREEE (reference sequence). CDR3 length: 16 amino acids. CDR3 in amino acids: CASSLEPSGDVGEQFF. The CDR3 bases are TGTGCCAGCAGCTTGGAACCTAGCGGGGATGTAGGTGAGCAGTTCTTC.

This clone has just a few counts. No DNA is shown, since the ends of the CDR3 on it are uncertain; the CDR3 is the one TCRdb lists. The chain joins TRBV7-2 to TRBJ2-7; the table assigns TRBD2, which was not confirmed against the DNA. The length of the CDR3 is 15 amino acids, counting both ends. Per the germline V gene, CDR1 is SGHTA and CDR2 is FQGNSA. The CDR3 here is CASRAESGRAEEQYF.

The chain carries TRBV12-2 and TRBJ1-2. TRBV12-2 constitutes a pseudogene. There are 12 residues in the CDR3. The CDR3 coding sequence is TGTGCAAGTCGCTTACAAACTTATGGCTACACCTTC. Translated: CASRLQTYGYTF.

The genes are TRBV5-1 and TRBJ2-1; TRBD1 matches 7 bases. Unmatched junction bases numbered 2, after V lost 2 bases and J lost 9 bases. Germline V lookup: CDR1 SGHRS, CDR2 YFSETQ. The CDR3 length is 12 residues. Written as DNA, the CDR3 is TGCGCCAGCAGCTTACCAGGGGGTGAGCAGTTCTTC. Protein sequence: CASSLPGGEQFF.

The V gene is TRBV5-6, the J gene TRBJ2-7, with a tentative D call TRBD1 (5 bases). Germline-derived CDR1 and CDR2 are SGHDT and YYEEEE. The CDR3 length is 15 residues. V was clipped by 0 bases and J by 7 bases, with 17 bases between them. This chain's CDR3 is CASSLAGFRVGEQYF. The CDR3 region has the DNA TGTGCCAGCAGCTTGGCCGGGTTCAGGGTAGGTGAGCAGTACTTC.

In DNA form, the CDR3 reads TGTGCCAGCAGGGACAGGGGTGGCTACACCTTC. Protein product: CASRDRGGYTF. The J gene is TRBJ1-2, the V gene TRBV11-3, with 9 positions matching TRBD1. Germline V gene data show CDR1 as SGHNT and CDR2 as YENEEA. The ends lost 6 bases at V and 7 bases at J; junction bases unmatched: 0. The CDR3 totals 11 residues.